These T cell receptor beta chains were read from a single sample in a study of identical twins. TCRdb processed the 5' RACE reads anew with MiXCR; each CDR3 protein has one entry. The repertoire has some 1,700,000 distinct CDR3 sequences, roughly a third of them found once; the top ten carry around 0.3%. Input material: cord blood. These receptors came from a newborn girl in good health. Both conserved end residues are part of each CDR3. D genes are given only for firm matches. Size is omitted from some rows. Given values are once, few, many or a class for expanded clones.

d_call clone_size j_call v_call cdr3_nt cdr3_aa
TRBD2 few TRBJ2-7 TRBV12-3/TRBV12-4 TGTGCCAGCAGTTCGTCTAGCGGGGGGCACTACGAGCAGTACTTC CASSSSSGGHYEQYF
. . TRBJ1-1 TRBV20-1 TGCAGTGTCCTACAGGGTGGCGCAATGAACACTGAAGCTTTCTTT CSVLQGGAMNTEAFF
TRBD1 . TRBJ2-5 TRBV29-1 TGCAGCGTCCTGACAGGGCTGGAGACCCAGTACTTC CSVLTGLETQYF
TRBD1 . TRBJ1-1 TRBV18 TGTGCCAGCTCACCCTACCAGGGGGTTCAGAGCACTGAAGCTTTCTTT CASSPYQGVQSTEAFF
. . TRBJ2-4 TRBV14 TGTGCCAGCAGCCACTCAGGCATTCAGTACTTC CASSHSGIQYF
. . TRBJ1-5 TRBV12-3/TRBV12-4 TGTGCCAGCAGTTTAGATACAGGGCAGGGGTATCAGCCCCAGCATTTT CASSLDTGQGYQPQHF
. . TRBJ1-4 TRBV18 TGTGCCAGCTCACCATTTTTGGGCAGGGGAGAAGAAAAACTGTTTTTT CASSPFLGRGEEKLFF
TRBD1 . TRBJ2-7 TRBV12-3/TRBV12-4 TGTGCCAGCAGTTTCAGGGGGAAGTCCTACGAGCAGTACTTC CASSFRGKSYEQYF
TRBD2 . TRBJ2-1 TRBV6-1 TGTGCCAGCAGTTCCCCCGGGAGGGAGCAGTTCTTC CASSSPGREQFF
. few TRBJ2-7 TRBV5-1 TGCGCCAGCAGCTTGATGAGAACCTCCTACGAGCAGTACTTC CASSLMRTSYEQYF
. many TRBJ2-7 TRBV29-1 TGCAGCGTCTTCACAGGGTTCGGATCCTACGAGCAGTACTTC CSVFTGFGSYEQYF
. few TRBJ1-2 TRBV6-6 TGTGCCAGCAGTTACTTAGATGGTCATGGCTACACCTTC CASSYLDGHGYTF
. . TRBJ2-1 TRBV20-1 TGCAGTGCTAGAGAGGGAAGTATTGGCAATGAGCAGTTCTTC CSAREGSIGNEQFF
. few TRBJ1-3 TRBV6-5 TGTGCCAGCAGTTACTCGTATTCCGGACCTGGCTCTGGAAACACCATATATTTT CASSYSYSGPGSGNTIYF
TRBD1 . TRBJ1-2 TRBV18 TGTGCCAGCTCACCACAATGGGCGGGACAGGGGCAACACTATGGCTACACCTTC CASSPQWAGQGQHYGYTF
TRBD1 . TRBJ2-7 TRBV3-1 TGTGCCAGCAGCGAGACAGGGCCCTCCTACGAGCAGTACTTC CASSETGPSYEQYF
. few TRBJ2-1 TRBV3-1 TGTGCCAGCAGCCAAGATTCGGCTAGCTACAATGAGCAGTTCTTC CASSQDSASYNEQFF
. . TRBJ1-1 TRBV28 TGTGCCAGCAGTTTCGGTAGAAGGGGACTGAACACTGAAGCTTTCTTT CASSFGRRGLNTEAFF
. . TRBJ2-3 TRBV6-1 TGTGCCAGCAGTGAAGGCCGAGGGTTGGATACGCAGTATTTT CASSEGRGLDTQYF
. . TRBJ1-6 TRBV27 TGTGCCAGCAGTCCGCGGACACCATATAATTCACCCCTCCACTTT CASSPRTPYNSPLHF
TRBD1 . TRBJ1-2 TRBV29-1 TGCGGCGTTGACGGAGGTGATTGGGGACAGGGGCGCCGCTATGGCTACACCTTC CGVDGGDWGQGRRYGYTF
. few TRBJ2-3 TRBV6-2/TRBV6-3 TGTGCCAGCATCCCGGAGGGGGATTTGAGCACAGATACGCAGTATTTT CASIPEGDLSTDTQYF
. many TRBJ1-2 TRBV28 TGTGCCAGCAGTCCTAAACACTACTATGGCTACACCTTC CASSPKHYYGYTF
. . TRBJ1-6 TRBV28 TGTGCCAGCAGACTCCTTCAGGGTACCGGGGGTTCACCCCTCCACTTT CASRLLQGTGGSPLHF
TRBD1 once TRBJ1-2 TRBV30 TGTGCCTGGACACCGGGACAGGGGACCTATGGCTACACCTTC CAWTPGQGTYGYTF
. . TRBJ1-4 TRBV5-5 TGTGCCAGCAGCTTTTACAATCGTAATGAAAAACTGTTTTTT CASSFYNRNEKLFF
TRBD2 few TRBJ2-3 TRBV12-5 TGTGCTAGTGGTAGGAGCGGGGGCGATACGCAGTATTTT CASGRSGGDTQYF
. . TRBJ2-6 TRBV20-1 TGCAGTGCTAGAGTCCACTCTGGGGCCAACGTCCTGACTTTC CSARVHSGANVLTF
. many TRBJ2-7 TRBV6-1 TGTGCCAGCAGAGGGGTGTGGGCCTCCTACGAGCAGTACTTC CASRGVWASYEQYF
TRBD2 few TRBJ2-7 TRBV4-2 TGTGCCAGCAGCCAATCTAGCGGGAGCTCCTACGAGCAGTACTTC CASSQSSGSSYEQYF
. few TRBJ2-7 TRBV19 TGTGCCAGTAGTATAGAGCCGGGGACATACGAGCAGTACTTC CASSIEPGTYEQYF
TRBD2 . TRBJ2-7 TRBV6-5 TGTGCCAGCAGTCAAGCGGGAGTAAACGAGCAGTACTTC CASSQAGVNEQYF
. . TRBJ2-1 TRBV5-6 TGTGCCAGCAGCTGGGTGACTAGTTACAATGAGCAGTTCTTC CASSWVTSYNEQFF
. few TRBJ1-1 TRBV4-1 TGCGCCAGCAGCGTCCAGGCGAACACTGAAGCTTTCTTT CASSVQANTEAFF
TRBD1 . TRBJ1-6 TRBV12-3/TRBV12-4 TGTGCCAGCAGTTTCGGGACAGGAATTAGGTCACCCCTCCACTTT CASSFGTGIRSPLHF
. many TRBJ2-3 TRBV14 TGTGCCAGCAGCCAAGATCGACGGATTAGCACAGATACGCAGTATTTT CASSQDRRISTDTQYF
. . TRBJ2-3 TRBV7-2 TGTGCCGGCAGTATCGGACCAAGCACAGATACGCAGTATTTT CAGSIGPSTDTQYF
. . TRBJ2-2 TRBV20-1 TGCAGTGCCGTCCCTCAGGGGATCGCGAACACCGGGGAGCTGTTTTTT CSAVPQGIANTGELFF
. . TRBJ1-1 TRBV7-9 TGTGCCAGCAGCCCCCAGGTCACTGAAGCTTTCTTT CASSPQVTEAFF
TRBD1 few TRBJ2-7 TRBV5-1 TGCGCCAGCAGACCCGACAGGGCAATATCCTACGAGCAGTACTTC CASRPDRAISYEQYF
TRBD2 . TRBJ2-7 TRBV2 TGTGCCAGCAGTGAAAGGGGACTAGCTCTTTACGAGCAGTACTTC CASSERGLALYEQYF
. . TRBJ1-2 TRBV6-5 TGTGCCAGCAGTTACTCAGGGGGTACTGGCTACACCTTC CASSYSGGTGYTF
. once TRBJ1-3 TRBV7-9 TGTGCCAGCAGCCTCTCGACAGGCAGCTCTGGAAACACCATATATTTT CASSLSTGSSGNTIYF
TRBD2 . TRBJ2-7 TRBV4-1 TGCGCCAGCAGCCAGGCACTAGCGGGAGTAATTTCCTACAATGAGCAGTACTTC CASSQALAGVISYNEQYF
. many TRBJ2-5 TRBV7-9 TGTGCCAGCAGCCCCGGGACTTTCCAAGAGACCCAGTACTTC CASSPGTFQETQYF